Listed below are T cell receptor beta chains from one sample, sequenced in a study of read filtering for tumor transcriptome and immune sequencing. TCRdb recomputed calls from the reads with MiXCR, one row per CDR3 protein. The sample includes 45,000 to 55,000 distinct CDR3 sequences, roughly a fifth of them seen just once. The sample comprised a population of CD138-negative cells sorted from bone marrow. These TCRs come from a donor at least 40 years old with multiple myeloma. The CDR3 runs from the conserved cysteine through the conserved F or W. A D gene is named only where the DNA matches it firmly. Some rows mark clone size as missing; the rest say once, few, many or name a class of expanded clone.

abundance,d_gene,v_gene,j_gene,CDR3nt,CDR3aa
few,TRBD2,TRBV20-1,TRBJ2-7,TGCAGTGCTCCGCGGGAGAGCGTAGGCGAGCAGTACTTC,CSAPRESVGEQYF
many,TRBD1,TRBV6-2/TRBV6-3,TRBJ2-3,TGTGCCAGCAGTTACTCAACCGGGACAGGGGATCTGGATACGCAGTATTTT,CASSYSTGTGDLDTQYF
.,.,TRBV20-1,TRBJ2-2,TGCAGTGCTAGAGATCAGAGCACCGGGGATCTGTTTTTT,CSARDQSTGDLFF
many,TRBD2,TRBV6-6,TRBJ2-1,TGTGCCAGCAGTTACGGGGCCGGGACTAGTCGGTTCTTC,CASSYGAGTSRFF
few,.,TRBV19,TRBJ2-6,TGTGCCAGTAGTGAGCGGGCAGCCCCCTCTGGGGCCAACGTCCTGACTTTC,CASSERAAPSGANVLTF
many,TRBD2,TRBV7-9,TRBJ2-5,TGTGCCAGCAGCTTAGGAGGTAGCGGGAGGGAAGAGACCCAGTACTTC,CASSLGGSGREETQYF
many,.,TRBV7-2,TRBJ2-3,TGTGCCAGCAGCTTATTGCCCCTATTTAGCACAGATACGCAGTATTTT,CASSLLPLFSTDTQYF
many,.,TRBV5-4,TRBJ2-5,TGTGCCAGCAGCTTGGGCCAACAAGAGACCCAGTACTTC,CASSLGQQETQYF
many,.,TRBV7-2,TRBJ2-5,TGTGCCAGCAGCTGGGGGCAAGAGACCCAGTACTTC,CASSWGQETQYF
many,TRBD2,TRBV12-3/TRBV12-4,TRBJ2-2,TGTGCCAGCACCCAACTAGCGGGAGTGAACACCGGGGAGCTGTTTTTT,CASTQLAGVNTGELFF